These 9 T cell receptor beta chains share one sample of origin, sequenced in a study of blood T cell repertoires in COVID-19. Using immunoSEQ multiplex PCR, the repertoire was profiled, and TCRdb retains in-frame clones only, with some absent. The table lists approximately 110,000 clones, approximately 90% of them singletons, with around 4.5% in the top ten. Material: peripheral blood. These receptors came from a woman aged 45-65 years with acute or convalescent COVID-19.

V usage is TRBV3-1 (or the pseudogene TRBV3-2) and J usage is TRBJ2-7, with D unclear. Trimming left V 1 base short and J 2 bases short, with 3 bases between. Germline CDR1 LGHDT, CDR2 YNNKEL (reference sequence). CDR3 length: 12 residues. The CDR3 reads CASSQGPYEQYF. Written as DNA, the CDR3 is TGTGCCAGCAGCCAAGGGCCCTACGAGCAGTACTTC.

The chain is built from TRBV5-6 and TRBJ2-7; D perhaps matches TRBD2 (5 bases). The CDR3 covers 12 residues. V was trimmed by 0 bases and J by 5 bases, leaving 6 bases between them. In germline, CDR1 is SGHDT, CDR2 YYEEEE. CDR3 sequence: CASSLDGDEQYF. CDR3 DNA sequence: TGTGCCAGCAGCTTGGACGGGGACGAGCAGTACTTC.

This clone appeared a few times. V usage is TRBV10-3 and J usage is TRBJ1-4; a weak D match, TRBD1 (5 bases). The CDR3 totals 17 residues. V lost 0 bases and J 4 bases, leaving 15 bases between the germline ends. Germline CDR1 reads ENHRY; CDR2 reads SYGVKD. This chain's CDR3 is CAISESLGDSVNEKLFF. CDR3 nucleotides: TGTGCCATCAGTGAGTCTTTGGGCGACAGCGTTAATGAAAAACTGTTTTTT.

The DNA for the CDR3 is TGTGCCAGCAGCTTGCGGGACAGGGTCATATCTGGCTACACCTTC. This sequence encodes CASSLRDRVISGYTF. The chain uses TRBV5-6 and TRBJ1-2; 9 bases are shared with TRBD1. V was pared by 1 base and J by 7 bases, with 8 bases of the junction left unmatched. This CDR3 has 15 amino acids. Germline CDR1 and CDR2: SGHDT and YYEEEE.

This clone was counted once. The J gene is TRBJ1-2, the V gene TRBV7-8; TRBD1 might be the D (5 bases). The CDR3 spans 16 residues. Trimming took 2 bases from V and 4 from J, leaving 17 bases between them. Per the germline V gene, CDR1 is SGHVS and CDR2 is FQNEAQ. CDR3 DNA: TGTGCCAGCAGCTTACGGGTTGGGCAGGGCGGCTATGGCTACACCTTC. Protein sequence: CASSLRVGQGGYGYTF.

This chain uses TRBV6-6 with TRBJ2-2, with 7 bases aligning to TRBD2. The V gene's germline CDR1 is MNHNY and CDR2 SVGAGI (reference sequence). This CDR3 has 15 amino acids. V lost 6 bases and J lost 6; bases outside the gene matches: 10. The CDR3 nucleotides are TGTGCCAGCAGCAGCGGGACCCTTTACGCCGGGGAGCTGTTTTTT. This translates into CASSSGTLYAGELFF.

CDR3 loop: CASSLQGGITGEKLFF. CDR3 nucleotide sequence: TGTGCCAGCAGCTTACAGGGGGGTATTACCGGCGAAAAACTGTTTTTT. This chain uses TRBV7-6 with TRBJ1-4; 7 bases are shared with TRBD1. Germline loops: CDR1 SGHVS, CDR2 FNYEAQ. The CDR3 is made up of 16 amino acids. After removal of 2 bases from V and 8 bases from J, the junction contained 11 bases not matched to a gene.

This clone has a handful of counts. This rearrangement joins TRBV4-1 to TRBJ1-1; weak D call: TRBD1 (6 bases). CDR1 and CDR2 from the germline V gene are MGHRA and YSYEKL. Trimming stripped 0 bases from V and 2 bases from J, with 19 bases between. This CDR3 comprises 18 residues. Here the CDR3 DNA reads TGCGCCAGCAGCCAAGAAGAGGGGGGGCGGGGCAGAAACACTGAAGCTTTCTTT. Protein sequence: CASSQEEGGRGRNTEAFF.

This clone was recorded only once. The chain has TRBV6-5 and TRBJ1-1; a weak D match, TRBD1 (5 bases). CDR1 MNHEY and CDR2 SVGAGI come from the germline V gene. The V end was cut by 8 bases, the J end by 5 bases, with 15 bases between. The CDR3 spans 13 residues. The DNA of the CDR3 is TGTGCCAGCTTTTCGTCGGGGGTTACTGAAGCTTTCTTT. Its protein is CASFSSGVTEAFF.